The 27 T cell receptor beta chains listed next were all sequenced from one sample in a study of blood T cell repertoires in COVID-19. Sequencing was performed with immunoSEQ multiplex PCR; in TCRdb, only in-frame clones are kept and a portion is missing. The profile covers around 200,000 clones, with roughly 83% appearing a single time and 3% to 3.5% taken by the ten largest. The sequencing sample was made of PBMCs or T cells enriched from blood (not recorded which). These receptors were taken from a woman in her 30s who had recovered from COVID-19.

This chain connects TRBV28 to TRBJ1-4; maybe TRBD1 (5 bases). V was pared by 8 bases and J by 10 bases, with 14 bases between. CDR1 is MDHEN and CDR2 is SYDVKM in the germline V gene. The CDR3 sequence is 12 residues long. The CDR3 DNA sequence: TGTGCCAGCCGCTATATCGGGGGAAAACTGTTTTTT. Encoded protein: CASRYIGGKLFF.

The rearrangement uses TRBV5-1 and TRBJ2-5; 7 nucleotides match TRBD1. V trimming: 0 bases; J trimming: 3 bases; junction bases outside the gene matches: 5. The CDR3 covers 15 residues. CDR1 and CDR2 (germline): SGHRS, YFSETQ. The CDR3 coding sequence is TGCGCCAGCAGCTTGGAACAGGGGCCGGAAGAGACCCAGTACTTC. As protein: CASSLEQGPEETQYF.

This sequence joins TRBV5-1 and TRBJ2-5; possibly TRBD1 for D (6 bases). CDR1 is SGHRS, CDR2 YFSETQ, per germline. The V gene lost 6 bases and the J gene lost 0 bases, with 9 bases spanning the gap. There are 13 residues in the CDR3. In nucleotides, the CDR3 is TGCGCCAGCAACACAGGGAACCAAGAGACCCAGTACTTC. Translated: CASNTGNQETQYF.

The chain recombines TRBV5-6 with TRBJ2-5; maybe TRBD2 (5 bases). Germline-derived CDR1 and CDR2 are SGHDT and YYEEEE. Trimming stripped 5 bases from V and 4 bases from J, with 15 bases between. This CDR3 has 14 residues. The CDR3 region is CASRRPGGGETQYF. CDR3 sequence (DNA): TGTGCCAGCAGGCGGCCCGGCGGAGGAGAGACCCAGTACTTC. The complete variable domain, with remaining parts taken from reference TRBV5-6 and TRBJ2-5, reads DAGVTQSPTHLIKTRGQQVTLRCSPKSGHDTVSWYQQALGQGPQFIFQYYEEEERQRGNFPDRFSGHQFPNYSSELNVNALLLGDSALYLCASRRPGGGETQYFGPGTRLLVL.

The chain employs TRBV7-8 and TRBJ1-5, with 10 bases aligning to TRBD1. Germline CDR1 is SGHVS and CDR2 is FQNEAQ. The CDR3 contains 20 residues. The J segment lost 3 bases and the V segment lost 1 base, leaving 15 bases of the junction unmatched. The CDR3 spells CASSLVRQGAFFGTNQPQHF. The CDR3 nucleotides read TGTGCCAGCAGCTTAGTCAGACAGGGGGCCTTTTTTGGGACCAATCAGCCCCAGCATTTT. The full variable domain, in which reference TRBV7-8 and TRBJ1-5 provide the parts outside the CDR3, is GAGVSQSPRYKVAKRGQDVALRCDPISGHVSLFWYQQALGQGPEFLTYFQNEAQLDKSGLPSDRFFAERPEGSVSTLKIQRTQQEDSAVYLCASSLVRQGAFFGTNQPQHFGDGTRLSIL.

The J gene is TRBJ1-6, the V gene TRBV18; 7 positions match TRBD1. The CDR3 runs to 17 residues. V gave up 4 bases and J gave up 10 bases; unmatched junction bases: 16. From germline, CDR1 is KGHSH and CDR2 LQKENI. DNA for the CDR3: TGTGCCAGCTCACTTCAAAAAGCGACAGGGTTTGGGTCACCCCTCCACTTT. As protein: CASSLQKATGFGSPLHF.

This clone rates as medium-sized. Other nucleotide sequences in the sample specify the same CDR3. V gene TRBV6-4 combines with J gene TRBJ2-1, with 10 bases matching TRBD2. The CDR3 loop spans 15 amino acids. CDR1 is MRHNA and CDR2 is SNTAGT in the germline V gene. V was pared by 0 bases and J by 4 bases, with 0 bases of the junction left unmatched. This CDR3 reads CASSDSAGGYNEQFF. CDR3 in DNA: TGTGCCAGCAGTGACTCAGCGGGAGGGTACAATGAGCAGTTCTTC.

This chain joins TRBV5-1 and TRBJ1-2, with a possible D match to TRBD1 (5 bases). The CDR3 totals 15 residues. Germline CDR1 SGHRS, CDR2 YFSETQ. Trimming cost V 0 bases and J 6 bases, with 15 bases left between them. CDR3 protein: CASSLVRGGRDGYTF. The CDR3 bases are TGCGCCAGCAGCTTGGTTAGGGGTGGACGAGATGGCTACACCTTC.

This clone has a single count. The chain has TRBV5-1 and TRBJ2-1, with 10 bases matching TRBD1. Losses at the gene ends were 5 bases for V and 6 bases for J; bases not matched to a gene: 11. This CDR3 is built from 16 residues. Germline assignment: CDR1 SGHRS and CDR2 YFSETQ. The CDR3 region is CASRFLGTGVGNEQFF. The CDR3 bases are TGCGCCAGCAGGTTTCTGGGGACAGGGGTGGGCAATGAGCAGTTCTTC.

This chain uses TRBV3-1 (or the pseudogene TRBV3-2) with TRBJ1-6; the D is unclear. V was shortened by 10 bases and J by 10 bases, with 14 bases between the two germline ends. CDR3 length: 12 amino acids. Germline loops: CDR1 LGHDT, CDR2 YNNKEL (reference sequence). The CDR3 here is CATSRTGSPLHF. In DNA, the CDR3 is TGTGCCACCTCTAGGACGGGATCACCCCTCCACTTT.

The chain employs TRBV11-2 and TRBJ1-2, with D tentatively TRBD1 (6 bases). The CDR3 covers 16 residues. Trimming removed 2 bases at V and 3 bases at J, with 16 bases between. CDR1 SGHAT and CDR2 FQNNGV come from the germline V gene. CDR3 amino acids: CASSLRILQGYYGYTF. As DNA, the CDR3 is TGTGCCAGCAGCTTACGAATCCTACAGGGCTACTATGGCTACACCTTC.

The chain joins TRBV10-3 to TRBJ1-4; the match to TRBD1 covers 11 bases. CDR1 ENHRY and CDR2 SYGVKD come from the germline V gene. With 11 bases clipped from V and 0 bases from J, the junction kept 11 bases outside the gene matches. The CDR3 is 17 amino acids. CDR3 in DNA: TGTGCCTCTAGCCCCGGACAGGGGGCCACAACTAATGAAAAACTGTTTTTT. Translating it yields CASSPGQGATTNEKLFF.

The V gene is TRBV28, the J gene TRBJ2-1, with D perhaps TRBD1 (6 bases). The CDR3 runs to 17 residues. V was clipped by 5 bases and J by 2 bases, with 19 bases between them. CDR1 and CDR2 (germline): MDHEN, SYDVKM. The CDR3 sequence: CASSPLGAQGTYNEQFF. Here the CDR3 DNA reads TGTGCCAGCAGTCCCCTTGGGGCCCAGGGGACCTACAATGAGCAGTTCTTC.

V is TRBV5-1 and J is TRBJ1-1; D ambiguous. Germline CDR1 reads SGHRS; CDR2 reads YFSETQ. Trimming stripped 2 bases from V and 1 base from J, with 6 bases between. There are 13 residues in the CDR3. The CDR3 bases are TGCGCCAGCAGCTTAAGCCCGAACACTGAAGCTTTCTTT. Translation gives CASSLSPNTEAFF.

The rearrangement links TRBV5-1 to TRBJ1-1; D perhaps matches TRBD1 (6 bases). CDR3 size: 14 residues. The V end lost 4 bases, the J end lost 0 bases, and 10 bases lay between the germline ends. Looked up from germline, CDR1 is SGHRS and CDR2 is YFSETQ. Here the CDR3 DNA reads TGCGCCAGCAGCACGGGACAAATGAACACTGAAGCTTTCTTT. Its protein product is CASSTGQMNTEAFF.

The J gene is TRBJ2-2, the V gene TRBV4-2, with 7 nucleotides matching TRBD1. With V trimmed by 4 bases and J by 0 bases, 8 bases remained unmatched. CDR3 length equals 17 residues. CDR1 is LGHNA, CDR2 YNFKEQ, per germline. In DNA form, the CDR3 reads TGTGCCAGCAGCCTCGGACAGGATCCTCCGAACACCGGGGAGCTGTTTTTT. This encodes CASSLGQDPPNTGELFF.

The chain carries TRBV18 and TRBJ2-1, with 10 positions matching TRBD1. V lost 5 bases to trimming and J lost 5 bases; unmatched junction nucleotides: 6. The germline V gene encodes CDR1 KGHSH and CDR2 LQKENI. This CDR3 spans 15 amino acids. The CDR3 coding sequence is TGTGCCAGCTCAAATACCGGGACAGGGGACAATGAGCAGTTCTTC. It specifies CASSNTGTGDNEQFF.

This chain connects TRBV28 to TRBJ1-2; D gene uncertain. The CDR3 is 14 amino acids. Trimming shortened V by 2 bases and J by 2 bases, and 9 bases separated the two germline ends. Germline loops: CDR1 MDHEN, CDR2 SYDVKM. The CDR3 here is CASSLGRLNYGYTF. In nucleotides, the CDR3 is TGTGCCAGCAGTTTAGGCAGACTAAACTATGGCTACACCTTC.

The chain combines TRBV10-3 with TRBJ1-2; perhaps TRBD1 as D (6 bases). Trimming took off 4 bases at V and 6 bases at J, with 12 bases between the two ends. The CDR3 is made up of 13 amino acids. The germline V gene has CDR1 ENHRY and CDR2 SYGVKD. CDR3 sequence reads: CAISVGAGDGYTF. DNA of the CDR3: TGTGCCATCAGTGTGGGGGCAGGAGATGGCTACACCTTC.

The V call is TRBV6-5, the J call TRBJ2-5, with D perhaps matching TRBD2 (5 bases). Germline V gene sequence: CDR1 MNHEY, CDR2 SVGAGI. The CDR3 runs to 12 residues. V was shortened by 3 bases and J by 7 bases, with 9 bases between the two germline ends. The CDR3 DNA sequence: TGTGCCAGCAGTTATGACCGGGGGACCCAGTACTTC. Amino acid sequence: CASSYDRGTQYF.

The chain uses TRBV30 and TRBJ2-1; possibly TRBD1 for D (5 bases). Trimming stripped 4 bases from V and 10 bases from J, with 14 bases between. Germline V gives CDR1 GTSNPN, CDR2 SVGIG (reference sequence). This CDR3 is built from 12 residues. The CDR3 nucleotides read TGTGCCTGGACCGTACCCCCAGGGGAGCAGTTCTTC. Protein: CAWTVPPGEQFF.

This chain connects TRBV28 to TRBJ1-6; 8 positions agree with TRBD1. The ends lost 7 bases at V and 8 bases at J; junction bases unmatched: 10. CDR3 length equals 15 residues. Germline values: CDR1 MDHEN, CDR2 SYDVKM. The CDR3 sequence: CASKGETGEYSPLHF. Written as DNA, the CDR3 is TGTGCCAGCAAAGGGGAGACAGGGGAATATTCACCCCTCCACTTT.

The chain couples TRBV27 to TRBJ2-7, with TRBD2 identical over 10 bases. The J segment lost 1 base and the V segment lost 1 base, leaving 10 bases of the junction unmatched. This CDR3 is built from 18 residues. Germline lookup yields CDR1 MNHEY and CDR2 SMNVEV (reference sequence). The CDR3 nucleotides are TGTGCCAGCAGTTTATACCCTATTTCTAGCGGGGGATCCTACGAGCAGTACTTC. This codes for CASSLYPISSGGSYEQYF.

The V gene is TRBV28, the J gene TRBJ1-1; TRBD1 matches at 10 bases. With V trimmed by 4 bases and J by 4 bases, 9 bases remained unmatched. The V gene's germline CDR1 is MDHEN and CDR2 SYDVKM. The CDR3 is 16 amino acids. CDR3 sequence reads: CASSYSRDRGVTEAFF. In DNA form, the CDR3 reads TGTGCCAGCAGTTACTCCCGGGACAGGGGCGTCACTGAAGCTTTCTTT.

The CDR3 bases are TGTGCCAGCAGCTCCAACAGTGGCGCCTACGAGCAGTACTTC. This gives the protein CASSSNSGAYEQYF. The chain uses TRBV5-6 and TRBJ2-7; the D is unclear. Germline V CDR1 and CDR2: SGHDT, YYEEEE. CDR3 length equals 14 residues. The germline V and J ends were trimmed by 3 bases and 2 bases, with 12 bases remaining between them.

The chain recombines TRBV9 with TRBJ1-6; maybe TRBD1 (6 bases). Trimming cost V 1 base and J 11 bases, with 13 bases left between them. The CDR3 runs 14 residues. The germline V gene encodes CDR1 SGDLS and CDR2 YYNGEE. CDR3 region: CASSVKGGKTPLHF. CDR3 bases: TGTGCCAGCAGCGTAAAGGGGGGGAAGACACCCCTCCACTTT.

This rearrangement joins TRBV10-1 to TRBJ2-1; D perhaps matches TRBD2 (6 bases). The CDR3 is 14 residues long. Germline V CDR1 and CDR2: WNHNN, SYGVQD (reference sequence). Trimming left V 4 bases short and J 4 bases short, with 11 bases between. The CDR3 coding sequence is TGCGCCAGCAGTGCCGCGGAGGGTTACAATGAGCAGTTCTTC. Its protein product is CASSAAEGYNEQFF.